This T cell receptor (beta chain) was recorded in a study of blood T cell repertoires in COVID-19. Study-wide background: From the United States, Italy and Spain came samples of acute and convalescent COVID-19.

Per the original methods: Estimation of nucleated cell counts was performed using reference gene primer amplification. The protocol was immunoSEQ multiplex PCR, while the TCRdb copy is restricted to in-frame clones and leaves out a portion. For V, J and clone size, that table is used; D and trimming come from the DNA. The sample contains 310,000 or so clones, about 91% of which appear only once. Enrolment of Seattle patients took place during active infection, and they were followed longitudinally. The ends were cut back, 1 base at V and 4 bases at J, with 15 bases in the middle. The CDR3 consists of 17 residues. From germline, CDR1 is SGDLS and CDR2 YYNGEE.

Source material: peripheral blood. The chain joins TRBV9 to TRBJ1-6, with no clear D. The receptor comes from a man under 40 with COVID-19, enrolled during active disease. The CDR3 protein is CASSVSPPLPYNSPLHF. CDR3 bases: TGTGCCAGCAGCGTAAGCCCGCCGCTACCTTATAATTCACCCCTCCACTTT.